This T cell receptor beta chain was observed in a study of technical replicates of blood from several donors. The protocol was immunoSEQ multiplex PCR, while the TCRdb copy is restricted to in-frame clones and leaves out a portion. The sample records over 65,000 clones, approximately 97% being singletons. Germline-derived CDR1 and CDR2 are MGHRA and YSYEKL. The CDR3 loop spans 18 amino acids. V was pared by 0 bases and J by 4 bases, with 20 bases between. This clone was recorded once. Sequenced sample: T cells isolated from PBMCs. J is TRBJ2-3 and V is TRBV4-1, with D possibly being TRBD1 (6 bases). The TCR originated in a human donor in good health. CDR3 nucleotide sequence: TGCGCCAGCAGCCAAGATTTGGGGGCCAGTTCCGGGTCAGATACGCAGTATTTT. This codes for CASSQDLGASSGSDTQYF.